These T cell receptor beta chains were read from a single sample in a study of monozygotic twins with inflammatory bowel disease. TCRdb reprocessed the 5' RACE reads and reports one entry per CDR3 protein, with no DNA. Its listing shows around 150,000 distinct CDR3 sequences. Material: blood. The source of these receptors is a human donor with ulcerative colitis or Crohn's disease, or a healthy co-twin of an affected twin (not recorded which). Each CDR3 is given with its conserved first and last residue.

TRBV5-1	TRBJ2-3	CASSLALAVADTQYF
TRBV7-8	TRBJ2-3	CASSFRGSLTDTQYF
TRBV28	TRBJ2-2	CASSLDGYTGELFF
TRBV12-3/TRBV12-4	TRBJ2-1	CASRPRLAGVYEQFF
TRBV20-1	TRBJ2-7	CSASGLATESEQYF
TRBV7-9	TRBJ1-2	CASSTDRVRGYTF
TRBV28	TRBJ2-3	CASSSPSGGGDTQYF
TRBV5-4	TRBJ2-5	CASSLPPQGLQVETQYF
TRBV5-4	TRBJ2-5	CASSSVLETQYF
TRBV21-1	TRBJ1-6	CASTRHTGFNSPLHF
TRBV7-9	TRBJ2-1	CASSSSKEQFF
TRBV20-1	TRBJ2-1	CSAFGESSYNEQFF
TRBV7-9	TRBJ1-4	CASSYQGEKLFF
TRBV30	TRBJ2-7	CAWNRDRGGGEQYF
TRBV12-3/TRBV12-4	TRBJ2-7	CASSLKGLAYEQYF
TRBV5-1	TRBJ2-1	CASSLWTGGTVRHEQFF
TRBV29-1	TRBJ1-2	CSVEERTGGGYGYTF
TRBV4-2	TRBJ2-1	CASSQGLVAGYNEQFF
TRBV25-1	TRBJ2-5	CASSERLQETQYF
TRBV7-2	TRBJ2-1	CASSLARTGALNEQFF
TRBV20-1	TRBJ2-2	CSARVRDRVNTGELFF
TRBV28	TRBJ1-2	CASTRQEGALNGYTF
TRBV5-1	TRBJ2-1	CASSLRASGSSGEQFF
TRBV4-2	TRBJ1-1	CASSPRGGMNTEAFF
TRBV19	TRBJ2-2	CASSSAGGQGPDGELFF
TRBV27	TRBJ2-1	CASSKTVFDNEQFF
TRBV7-3	TRBJ2-1	CASSLTTSFNEQFF
TRBV6-1	TRBJ1-1	CASSSGQGTEAFF
TRBV7-3	TRBJ2-5	CASSLMAVQETQYF
TRBV29-1	TRBJ2-2	CSGTPGTGELFF
TRBV7-9	TRBJ2-5	CASSLGQGYETQYF
TRBV25-1	TRBJ1-6	CASSHFGGLAYNSPLHF
TRBV2	TRBJ1-2	CASSERSGPPYGYTF
TRBV20-1	TRBJ2-3	CSARGWTQGGTPTDTQYF
TRBV24-1	TRBJ1-1	CATSAANTEAFF
TRBV5-1	TRBJ2-4	CASPEASGRPPAKNIQYF
TRBV5-1	TRBJ2-1	CASSLVRGEYEQFF
TRBV5-1	TRBJ2-1	CASSPLSGRAKNEQFF
TRBV6-1	TRBJ2-7	CASSLSGTGVYEQYF
TRBV10-3	TRBJ2-7	CAISASAIDHEQYF
TRBV6-5	TRBJ2-7	CASSYKGRESVEQYF
TRBV2	TRBJ2-5	CASSERGRREYETQYF
TRBV10-3	TRBJ1-2	CAISRQDGYTF
TRBV18	TRBJ2-1	CASSPIEGEWDEQFF
TRBV7-2	TRBJ2-7	CASTPQIAPGPYF
TRBV28	TRBJ2-1	CASSLGSTSQFF
TRBV11-2	TRBJ2-7	CASSLGLNYEQYF
TRBV20-1	TRBJ2-1	CSAQTPGFYNEQFF
TRBV5-1	TRBJ2-1	CASSLVAGADGKTYNEQFF
TRBV6-6	TRBJ2-7	CASGPSVRANEQYF
TRBV28	TRBJ2-1	CASSFPVGEQFF